The sequence of this TCR beta chain was determined in a study of shared T cell receptors in the human thymus. CDR3 length: 15 amino acids. V shed 4 bases, J shed 4 bases, and the junction held 5 bases outside the gene matches. From germline, CDR1 is SGHNT and CDR2 YENEEA. Clones were read by immunoSEQ multiplex PCR, and TCRdb kept only the in-frame ones, dropping some. Seen here are about 660,000 clones, roughly 88% observed once, and the top ten hold 0.0085% to 0.012%. These records were also assigned to another study, of human thymus T cells. According to that study: Donors were healthy Finnish babies undergoing corrective operations for congenital heart defects. The thymus tissue came from resections taken during corrective heart surgery. Usage of V and J genes appeared biased in thymic and blood repertoires. Unrelated individuals reportedly shared highly overlapping thymic TCR repertoires.

The receptor comes from a boy under two years old with a congenital heart defect. This chain links TRBV11-3 with TRBJ2-1, with TRBD1 matching 9 bases. Specimen: thymocytes. CDR3 protein: CASSCQGTGYNEQFF. CDR3 DNA sequence: TGTGCCAGCAGCTGCCAAGGGACAGGGTACAATGAGCAGTTCTTC.